A selection of T cell receptor beta chains follows, all from one sample in a study of blood T cell repertoires in COVID-19. TCRdb's copy holds only in-frame clones and misses some; the assay was immunoSEQ multiplex PCR. There are 250,000 to 300,000 clones in the sample; around 92% occur only once, and more than 1.5% lies in the top ten. What was sequenced was PBMCs or T cells enriched from blood (not recorded which). The origin of the receptors is a woman aged 55-70 years who had recovered from COVID-19. The CDR3 runs from the conserved cysteine through the conserved F or W. A D gene is named only where the DNA matches it firmly. Clone size, where shown, is once, few, many, or a class for clones that have expanded.

D,V,size,J,CDR3,DNA
.,TRBV7-9,.,TRBJ1-2,CASSLTRLANYGYTF,TGTGCCAGCAGCTTAACAAGACTAGCTAACTATGGCTACACCTTC
.,TRBV2,once,TRBJ1-5,CASNGENQPQHF,TGTGCCAGCAACGGGGAGAATCAGCCCCAGCATTTT
.,TRBV28,.,TRBJ1-2,CASIVGGFDYGYTF,TGTGCCAGCATCGTCGGGGGGTTTGATTATGGCTACACCTTC
TRBD1,TRBV6-2/TRBV6-3,.,TRBJ1-1,CASSYRPDRGRAFF,TGTGCCAGCAGTTACCGCCCCGACAGGGGGCGAGCTTTCTTT
.,TRBV2,.,TRBJ2-5,CASGQVRARGTQYF,TGTGCCAGCGGACAAGTCAGGGCCAGGGGGACCCAGTACTTC
TRBD2,TRBV19,.,TRBJ2-3,CASSSGGTPLTDTQYF,TGTGCCAGTAGTAGCGGGGGGACCCCACTTACAGATACGCAGTATTTT
TRBD2,TRBV29-1,.,TRBJ2-2,CSAVAGVGTGELFF,TGCAGCGCGGTAGCGGGAGTTGGTACCGGGGAGCTGTTTTTT
.,TRBV28,once,TRBJ2-3,CASRIGGRVTDTQYF,TGTGCCAGCAGGATTGGCGGTCGGGTCACAGATACGCAGTATTTT
.,TRBV3-1/TRBV3-2,.,TRBJ2-7,CASSQDLYEQYF,TGTGCCAGCAGCCAGGACTTATACGAGCAGTACTTC
.,TRBV3-1/TRBV3-2,.,TRBJ1-5,CASSQAQGGGNQPQHF,TGTGCCAGCAGCCAAGCCCAAGGAGGAGGCAATCAGCCCCAGCATTTT
.,TRBV9,.,TRBJ2-1,CASSVSGVRDRVQFF,TGTGCCAGCAGCGTATCGGGGGTGCGGGATCGGGTGCAGTTCTTC
.,TRBV3-1/TRBV3-2,.,TRBJ1-6,CASSQFQSGISPLHF,TGTGCCAGCAGCCAATTCCAGAGCGGAATTTCACCCCTCCACTTT
.,TRBV11-2,.,TRBJ1-1,CASSLDWAVNTEAFF,TGTGCCAGCAGCTTAGACTGGGCAGTAAACACTGAAGCTTTCTTT
.,TRBV6-5,once,TRBJ2-1,CASSPPIAKEQFF,TGTGCCAGCAGTCCTCCGATAGCGAAGGAGCAGTTCTTC
TRBD1,TRBV6-5,.,TRBJ1-4,CASRAAGQGLEKLFF,TGTGCCAGCAGAGCGGCGGGACAGGGGCTTGAAAAACTGTTTTTT
.,TRBV29-1,few,TRBJ2-7,CSVLVSYEQYF,TGCAGCGTACTGGTATCCTACGAGCAGTACTTC
.,TRBV2,.,TRBJ1-5,CASDWNNQPQHF,TGTGCCAGTGACTGGAACAATCAGCCCCAGCATTTT
.,TRBV3-1/TRBV3-2,few,TRBJ2-2,CASSQSADGELFF,TGTGCCAGCAGCCAAAGTGCGGACGGGGAGCTGTTTTTT
.,TRBV14,.,TRBJ1-4,CASSQEYRVDEKLFF,TGTGCCAGCAGCCAAGAGTACAGGGTGGATGAAAAACTGTTTTTT
.,TRBV4-2,.,TRBJ2-1,CASSPEGPSYNEQFF,TGTGCCAGCAGCCCCGAGGGCCCCTCCTACAATGAGCAGTTCTTC
TRBD1,TRBV3-1/TRBV3-2,.,TRBJ1-1,CASLGRLTGPTEAFF,TGTGCCAGCCTAGGAAGGCTGACAGGGCCCACTGAAGCTTTCTTT
.,TRBV19,.,TRBJ1-5,CASTPWGGNSNQPQHF,TGTGCCAGTACCCCCTGGGGGGGGAATAGCAATCAGCCCCAGCATTTT
TRBD2,TRBV7-6,few,TRBJ2-2,CASSGGTSGSNTGELFF,TGTGCCAGCAGCGGGGGGACTAGCGGGAGTAACACCGGGGAGCTGTTTTTT
.,TRBV6-2/TRBV6-3,.,TRBJ1-2,CASSYSGRGDGYTF,TGTGCCAGCAGTTACTCCGGGAGGGGGGATGGCTACACCTTC
TRBD1,TRBV6-5,.,TRBJ1-2,CASSRTGGGLHTF,TGTGCCAGCAGTCGGACAGGGGGTGGGTTACACACCTTC
TRBD1,TRBV6-5,.,TRBJ1-1,CASSLVDRDTEAFF,TGTGCCAGCAGTCTAGTGGACAGGGACACTGAAGCTTTCTTT
TRBD2,TRBV7-2,.,TRBJ2-1,CASSTSGGSYNEQFF,TGTGCCAGCAGCACTAGCGGGGGGTCCTACAATGAGCAGTTCTTC
.,TRBV25-1,.,TRBJ1-1,CASSPLDRHEAFF,TGTGCCAGCAGTCCCCTGGACAGACATGAAGCTTTCTTT
.,TRBV20-1,few,TRBJ1-1,CSASRSRDTEAFF,TGCAGTGCTAGTAGGTCCAGGGACACTGAAGCTTTCTTT
.,TRBV5-1,.,TRBJ1-1,CASSPGSGTPNTEAFF,TGCGCCAGCAGCCCAGGGTCGGGGACACCTAACACTGAAGCTTTCTTT
TRBD2,TRBV4-1,.,TRBJ2-3,CASSQGLAGGRDTQYF,TGCGCCAGCAGCCAGGGCCTAGCGGGGGGGCGAGATACGCAGTATTTT
TRBD1,TRBV28,.,TRBJ1-2,CASRQGSYGYTF,TGTGCCAGTCGACAGGGAAGCTATGGCTACACCTTC
.,TRBV2,.,TRBJ1-5,CASSGQEYSNQPQHF,TGTGCCAGCAGTGGTCAGGAATATAGCAATCAGCCCCAGCATTTT
TRBD2,TRBV7-2,.,TRBJ2-3,CASSSRGLAGGYGTDTQYF,TGTGCCAGCAGCTCAAGGGGACTAGCGGGAGGCTACGGCACAGATACGCAGTATTTT
TRBD1,TRBV7-6,.,TRBJ2-5,CASSSTGVTFETQYF,TGTGCCAGCAGCTCCACAGGGGTAACGTTTGAGACCCAGTACTTC
.,TRBV6-2/TRBV6-3,.,TRBJ1-3,CASSLLSSGNTIYF,TGTGCCAGCAGTTTACTGAGCTCTGGAAACACCATATATTTT
TRBD1,TRBV6-1,.,TRBJ1-2,CASSAWTGKGSDYGYTF,TGTGCCAGCAGTGCGTGGACAGGGAAAGGAAGTGACTATGGCTACACCTTC
TRBD1,TRBV4-1,.,TRBJ2-7,CASSRDRGRDEQYF,TGCGCCAGCAGCCGGGACAGGGGCCGGGACGAGCAGTACTTC
.,TRBV5-1,.,TRBJ1-2,CASSLVAGTLSYGYTF,TGCGCCAGCAGCTTGGTTGCAGGGACACTCTCCTATGGCTACACCTTC